These 24 T cell receptor beta chains were sequenced from one sample in a study of blood T cell repertoires in COVID-19. Generated by immunoSEQ multiplex PCR, the TCRdb table keeps only in-frame clones and is missing some. The sample consists of 200,000 to 250,000 clones, 80% to 90% of them appearing once. The material sequenced was PBMCs or T cells enriched from blood (not recorded which). All receptors derive from a woman between 45 and 65 years old with acute COVID-19.

J is TRBJ2-5 and V is TRBV19; D perhaps matches TRBD1 (5 bases). CDR1 and CDR2 (germline): LNHDA, SQIVND (reference sequence). The V end was cut by 3 bases, the J end by 5 bases, with 10 bases between. The CDR3 has 13 residues. This chain's CDR3 is CASSISRDETQYF. The CDR3 bases are TGTGCCAGTAGTATCAGCAGGGATGAGACCCAGTACTTC.

The chain joins TRBV7-3 to TRBJ2-3, with TRBD2 matching 7 bases. The CDR3 totals 14 residues. V was pared by 1 base and J by 10 bases, with 8 bases of the junction left unmatched. Looked up from germline, CDR1 is SGHTA and CDR2 is FQGTGA. CDR3 protein: CASSLRIGREAQYF. As DNA, the CDR3 is TGTGCCAGCAGCTTAAGGATCGGTCGGGAGGCGCAGTATTTT.

DNA of the CDR3: TGCGCCAGCAGCCAAGAGGGGGGCTACGAGCAGTACTTC. It specifies CASSQEGGYEQYF. The V gene is TRBV4-1, the J gene TRBJ2-7, with D perhaps matching TRBD2 (6 bases). V lost 0 bases to trimming and J lost 3 bases, with 6 bases between them. CDR1 MGHRA and CDR2 YSYEKL come from the germline V gene. The CDR3 has 13 amino acids.

CDR3 DNA: TGTGCCACCAGACCGACAGGGTTGAACACTGAAGCTTTCTTT. It translates to CATRPTGLNTEAFF. The gene calls are TRBV24-1 and TRBJ1-1, with TRBD1 identical over 7 bases. The CDR3 consists of 14 residues. Trimming at V came to 7 bases and at J to 0 bases, leaving 4 bases not matched to a gene. In germline, CDR1 is KGHDR, CDR2 SFDVKD.

V gene TRBV9 combines with J gene TRBJ2-3, with 8 bases that match TRBD1. Germline CDR1 SGDLS, CDR2 YYNGEE. Trimming removed 2 bases from V and 1 base from J; junction bases left unmatched: 18. The CDR3 spans 20 residues. The CDR3 protein is CASSVYPGCGDRHCTDTQYF. Written as DNA, the CDR3 is TGTGCCAGCAGCGTTTATCCTGGGTGTGGGGACAGGCATTGCACAGATACGCAGTATTTT.

The CDR3 nucleotides are TGTGCCAGCGAGGGACTAGCGGCCAACTCCTACAATGAGCAGTTCTTC. It is translated as CASEGLAANSYNEQFF. V usage is TRBV28 and J usage is TRBJ2-1; 11 nucleotides align to TRBD2. V dropped 8 bases and J dropped 0; count of bases not matched to a gene: 6. Germline values: CDR1 MDHEN, CDR2 SYDVKM. The CDR3 totals 16 residues.

The V gene is TRBV3-1 (or the pseudogene TRBV3-2), the J gene TRBJ2-7; TRBD2 agrees at 8 bases. V lost 0 bases, J lost 2 bases, and 6 bases stayed unmatched. The CDR3 loop spans 16 amino acids. Germline CDR1 is LGHDT and CDR2 is YNNKEL (reference sequence). The CDR3 reads CASSQDRLASTYEQYF. The CDR3 DNA reads TGTGCCAGCAGCCAAGATCGACTAGCGTCAACCTACGAGCAGTACTTC.

The chain is built from TRBV18 and TRBJ1-5, with D maybe TRBD1 (5 bases). This CDR3 region has 14 residues. V was clipped by 4 bases and J by 3 bases, with 10 bases between them. Per germline, CDR1 KGHSH and CDR2 LQKENI. Here the CDR3 DNA reads TGTGCCAGCTCACGACAGTCCACCAATCAGCCCCAGCATTTT. Amino acids: CASSRQSTNQPQHF.

The rearrangement uses TRBV5-1 and TRBJ2-7; D is possibly TRBD1 (6 bases). The V end lost 0 bases, the J end lost 0 bases, and 13 bases lay between the germline ends. The CDR3 contains 16 residues. Germline CDR1 reads SGHRS; CDR2 reads YFSETQ. In DNA, the CDR3 is TGCGCCAGCAGCTTGGGAGACAGGCAGCACTCCTACGAGCAGTACTTC. It yields the protein CASSLGDRQHSYEQYF.

The V call is TRBV3-1 (or the pseudogene TRBV3-2), the J call TRBJ2-7; TRBD1 matches 9 bases. The CDR3 runs to 14 residues. Per germline, CDR1 LGHDT and CDR2 YNNKEL (reference sequence). Trimming removed 5 bases from V and 3 bases from J; junction bases left unmatched: 5. The CDR3, as DNA: TGTGCCAGCAGCACTGAGGACAGGGGCTACGAGCAGTACTTC. Protein: CASSTEDRGYEQYF.

This sequence joins TRBV27 and TRBJ1-4; 8 bases line up with TRBD1. V lost 2 bases to trimming and J lost 4 bases; unmatched junction nucleotides: 12. This CDR3 spans 18 amino acids. Germline CDR1 and CDR2: MNHEY and SMNVEV (reference sequence). The CDR3 is CASSLGWGRTGSNEKLFF. DNA for the CDR3: TGTGCCAGCAGTTTAGGCTGGGGTAGGACAGGGAGTAATGAAAAACTGTTTTTT.

The chain joins TRBV18 to TRBJ2-1; 7 bases are a match to TRBD2. V dropped 0 bases and J dropped 6; count of bases not matched to a gene: 5. CDR1 and CDR2 (germline): KGHSH, LQKENI. The CDR3 is 15 amino acids. CDR3 region: CASSPPASGVNEQFF. The CDR3 coding sequence is TGTGCCAGCTCACCACCGGCTAGCGGAGTCAATGAGCAGTTCTTC.

This chain uses TRBV20-1 with TRBJ2-7; D perhaps matches TRBD2 (5 bases). The CDR3 has 13 amino acids. V dropped 3 bases and J dropped 3 bases, with 12 bases sitting between them. Per germline, CDR1 DFQATT and CDR2 SNEGSKA (reference sequence). This CDR3 reads CSASRLAGYEQYF. The CDR3 DNA is TGCAGTGCTAGTCGGCTAGCCGGCTACGAGCAGTACTTC.

This clone was seen a few times. CDR3: CASSIVGGAGNTEAFF. DNA for the CDR3: TGTGCCAGTAGTATTGTTGGGGGCGCGGGGAACACTGAAGCTTTCTTT. The V gene is TRBV19, the J gene TRBJ1-1; TRBD1 is a possible D gene (6 bases). V shed 3 bases and J shed 1 base, with 15 bases lying between them. Germline-derived CDR1 and CDR2 are LNHDA and SQIVND (reference sequence). This CDR3 spans 16 amino acids. The full variable domain, with the rest looked up from reference TRBV19 and TRBJ1-1, is DGGITQSPKYLFRKEGQNVTLSCEQNLNHDAMYWYRQDPGQGLRLIYYSQIVNDFQKGDIAEGYSVSREKKESFPLTVTSAQKNPTAFYLCASSIVGGAGNTEAFFGQGTRLTVV.

This chain connects TRBV18 to TRBJ2-2, with D perhaps TRBD1 (6 bases). CDR1 and CDR2 (germline): KGHSH, LQKENI. Trimming took 3 bases from V and 6 from J, leaving 17 bases between them. The CDR3 length is 16 residues. Here the CDR3 reads CASSPITLQGPGELFF. As DNA, the CDR3 is TGTGCCAGCTCACCTATAACCCTGCAGGGGCCCGGGGAGCTGTTTTTT.

The V call is TRBV27, the J call TRBJ2-3; possible D gene TRBD1, 5 bases. The CDR3 contains 13 residues. Trimming took 5 bases from V and 5 from J, leaving 11 bases between them. Germline loops: CDR1 MNHEY, CDR2 SMNVEV (reference sequence). CDR3 nucleotide sequence: TGTGCCAGCAGTCCCGTTCAGGGAGATACGCAGTATTTT. This codes for CASSPVQGDTQYF.

The sample holds a few counts of this clone. The chain links TRBV7-6 to TRBJ1-4; 9 bases align to TRBD1. Germline CDR1 is SGHVS and CDR2 is FNYEAQ. The CDR3 extends over 17 amino acids. J lost 8 bases, V lost 6 bases, and 16 bases had no gene match. CDR3 nucleotide sequence: TGTGCCAGCAGTAGAAACAGGGGGCTGGCCAGATCGGAAAAACTGTTTTTT. Amino acid sequence: CASSRNRGLARSEKLFF.

The V gene is TRBV29-1, the J gene TRBJ1-5; D might be TRBD1 (5 bases). The germline V and J ends were trimmed by 4 bases and 4 bases, with 11 bases remaining between them. Germline CDR1 is SQVTM and CDR2 is ANQGSEA. CDR3 length equals 13 residues. The CDR3 nucleotides read TGCAGCGTTGGAGGGGAGGGGAATCAGCCCCAGCATTTT. Translated: CSVGGEGNQPQHF.

The chain employs TRBV15 and TRBJ2-7, with D perhaps TRBD2 (7 bases). Trimming took 1 base from V and 2 from J, leaving 15 bases between them. The CDR3 spans 16 residues. Germline V lookup: CDR1 LNHNV, CDR2 YYDKDF (reference sequence). CDR3 amino acids: CATSRGGAGVTYEQYF. Written as DNA, the CDR3 is TGTGCCACCAGCAGAGGGGGGGCGGGAGTGACCTACGAGCAGTACTTC.

V usage is TRBV30 and J usage is TRBJ1-6, with D perhaps TRBD1 (5 bases). Trimming stripped 5 bases from V and 0 bases from J, with 17 bases between. The CDR3 runs to 17 residues. Germline CDR1 and CDR2: GTSNPN and SVGIG (reference sequence). CDR3 residues: CAWRGVRSSSYNSPLHF. Written as DNA, the CDR3 is TGTGCCTGGCGAGGGGTGAGATCTAGCTCCTATAATTCACCCCTCCACTTT.

In this sample, this clone turned up once. The chain couples TRBV5-1 to TRBJ2-3, with 7 nucleotides matching TRBD1. Germline CDR1 and CDR2: SGHRS and YFSETQ. The CDR3 consists of 16 residues. After removal of 0 bases from V and 2 bases from J, the junction contained 6 bases not matched to a gene. The CDR3 loop is CASSLVVQGITDTQYF. The CDR3 DNA reads TGCGCCAGCAGCTTGGTAGTACAGGGGATCACAGATACGCAGTATTTT. Looking up the rest from reference TRBV5-1 and TRBJ2-3 gives the full variable domain: KAGVTQTPRYLIKTRGQQVTLSCSPISGHRSVSWYQQTPGQGLQFLFEYFSETQRNKGNFPGRFSGRQFSNSRSEMNVSTLELGDSALYLCASSLVVQGITDTQYFGPGTRLTVL.

Written as DNA, the CDR3 is TGCGCCAGCAGTCAATCGGGACTAGCTGAGGTCCAAGAGACCCAGTACTTC. As protein: CASSQSGLAEVQETQYF. The chain uses TRBV23-1 and TRBJ2-5; the match to TRBD2 covers 9 bases. TRBV23-1 is known as an ORF, though its function is uncertain. Unmatched junction bases numbered 6, after V lost 0 bases and J lost 1 base. The CDR3 has 17 residues.

The gene calls are TRBV19 and TRBJ2-2; possibly TRBD2 for D (6 bases). The germline CDR1 and CDR2 sequences are LNHDA and SQIVND (reference sequence). This CDR3 has 17 amino acids. V lost 6 bases to trimming and J lost 6 bases, with 23 bases between them. CDR3 sequence: CASRDYGGSEYAGELFF. Written as DNA, the CDR3 is TGTGCCAGTAGGGACTACGGGGGTAGTGAGTATGCCGGGGAGCTGTTTTTT. The entire variable domain, with the rest obtained from reference TRBV19 and TRBJ2-2, is as follows: DGGITQSPKYLFRKEGQNVTLSCEQNLNHDAMYWYRQDPGQGLRLIYYSQIVNDFQKGDIAEGYSVSREKKESFPLTVTSAQKNPTAFYLCASRDYGGSEYAGELFFGEGSRLTVL.

The V call is TRBV23-1, the J call TRBJ1-6, with a possible D match to TRBD1 (6 bases). TRBV23-1 is known as an ORF, though its function is uncertain. Deletions cut 0 bases from V and 11 bases from J, with 11 bases between. The CDR3 loop spans 14 amino acids. The CDR3 bases are TGCGCCAGCAGTCAATCTAACAGGGACCCACCCCTCCACTTT. Translating gives CASSQSNRDPPLHF.